A selection of T cell receptor beta chains follows, all from one sample in a study of a mutant IDH1 vaccine in newly diagnosed glioma. These TCRs' antigens remain unknown. Generated by immunoSEQ multiplex PCR, the TCRdb table keeps only in-frame clones and is missing some. The data contain roughly 120,000 clones, around 80% of them singletons. The sequenced sample was PBMCs, obtained from a glioma patient whose treatment included an IDH1 peptide vaccine. The receptors were gathered from a man aged 35 to 55 with glioma. Both conserved end residues are part of each CDR3. A D gene is named only where the DNA matches it firmly. Only some rows state a clone size, as once, few, many or a class for expanded clones.

V	size	J	D	DNA	CDR3
TRBV5-5	.	TRBJ2-2	TRBD2	TGTGCCAGCAGCGGGACTAGCGGGAGTAGGCTCGGGGAGCTGTTTTTT	CASSGTSGSRLGELFF
TRBV11-3	once	TRBJ2-1	TRBD2	TGTGCCAGCAGTCGATGGACTAGCGGGGGGGACAATGAGCAGTTCTTC	CASSRWTSGGDNEQFF
TRBV5-5	.	TRBJ2-5	.	TGTGCCAGCAGCTCGGGGCTGGCCCAAGAGACCCAGTACTTC	CASSSGLAQETQYF
TRBV6-5	.	TRBJ2-3	.	TGTGCCAGCGGGGCGATGGGGGATACGCAGTATTTT	CASGAMGDTQYF
TRBV11-2	.	TRBJ1-1	TRBD1	TGTGCCAGCAGCTTAAGGGACAGGGGCCTGAACACTGAAGCTTTCTTT	CASSLRDRGLNTEAFF
TRBV19	once	TRBJ1-5	.	TGTGCCAGTAGTTACAGGGGCAATCAGCCCCAGCATTTT	CASSYRGNQPQHF
TRBV6-4	.	TRBJ1-2	TRBD1	TGTGCCAGCAGTGCGCTCGAGACAGGGGGTGGCTACACCTTC	CASSALETGGGYTF
TRBV6-6	once	TRBJ2-1	TRBD1	TGTGCCAGCAGTTACCCCAACCGGGACAGAGACAATGAGCAGTTCTTC	CASSYPNRDRDNEQFF
TRBV5-4	.	TRBJ2-7	.	TGTGCCAGCAGCTTCGCAGGGTACAACGAGCAGTACTTC	CASSFAGYNEQYF
TRBV28	.	TRBJ2-6	.	TGTGCCAGCAGTTTCGGCGGGGCCGGCTCTGGGGCCAACGTCCTGACTTTC	CASSFGGAGSGANVLTF
TRBV30	.	TRBJ2-7	.	TGTGCCTGGAGTGTACGGGACGGGAGCAGCGAGCAGTACTTC	CAWSVRDGSSEQYF
TRBV19	.	TRBJ1-6	.	TGTGCCAGTACAGGGTCCGGGGGATTTGGGTCACCCCTCCACTTT	CASTGSGGFGSPLHF
TRBV25-1	.	TRBJ2-5	.	TGTGCCAGCAGTACCGGGACCCCTCTCCAGTACTTC	CASSTGTPLQYF
TRBV6-1	.	TRBJ2-3	TRBD2	TGTGCAATTAGCGGGCAGGCCACAGATACGCAGTATTTT	CAISGQATDTQYF
TRBV7-9	.	TRBJ2-7	.	TGTGCCAGCAGCTTAGGTACTCCCTTGGAGCAGTACTTC	CASSLGTPLEQYF
TRBV7-8	.	TRBJ1-4	.	TGTGCCAGCAGCAAGTCGAGGGGAAGGGAAAAACTGTTTTTT	CASSKSRGREKLFF
TRBV7-9	.	TRBJ2-7	TRBD2	TGTGCCAGCACAACTAGCGGGAGGCCTAGCTCCTACGAGCAGTACTTC	CASTTSGRPSSYEQYF
TRBV25-1	few	TRBJ1-1	.	TGTGCCAGCTCGGGTCCGGGGGTCACTGAAGCTTTCTTT	CASSGPGVTEAFF
TRBV18	.	TRBJ1-1	.	TGTGCCAGCTCACTGGACAGAACCATGAACACTGAAGCTTTCTTT	CASSLDRTMNTEAFF
TRBV11-3	.	TRBJ1-1	.	TGTGCCAGCAGTCTCTCGGGACGGGCCACTGAAGCTTTCTTT	CASSLSGRATEAFF
TRBV7-6	once	TRBJ2-5	TRBD2	TGTGCCAGCAGCTTACGGCTAGCGGGGGTGTCAGAGACCCAGTACTTC	CASSLRLAGVSETQYF
TRBV6-5	.	TRBJ1-3	TRBD1	TGTGCCAGCAGTACGGGACAGTTCTCTGGAAACACCATATATTTT	CASSTGQFSGNTIYF
TRBV19	.	TRBJ2-5	.	TGTGCCAGTAGTCCCCCGCCAGGGAGGAAGGGTGAGACCCAGTACTTC	CASSPPPGRKGETQYF
TRBV28	.	TRBJ2-3	.	TGTGCCACTCGACCGGACGGAAGCACAGATACGCAGTATTTT	CATRPDGSTDTQYF
TRBV29-1	.	TRBJ2-1	TRBD2	TGCAGCGTTGAAGAGGAGGGCGTAGCGGCTAGCGGGAAGTACAATGAGCAGTTCTTC	CSVEEEGVAASGKYNEQFF
TRBV11-2	.	TRBJ1-2	.	TGTGCCAGCAGCTTATGGCTAGGGGACTATGGCTACACCTTC	CASSLWLGDYGYTF
TRBV10-3	.	TRBJ1-1	.	TGTGCCATCAGTGTCGGCCCGAACACTGAAGCTTTCTTT	CAISVGPNTEAFF
TRBV9	.	TRBJ2-1	.	TGTGCCAGCAGCGCTACTCCCTGGGCTAGCCCTGAGCAGTTCTTC	CASSATPWASPEQFF
TRBV7-2	.	TRBJ2-1	.	TGTGCCAGCAGACGGGACTTGCCTGAGCAGTTCTTC	CASRRDLPEQFF
TRBV7-3	.	TRBJ2-5	.	TGTGCCAGCAGCCGGACTACTCAAGAGACCCAGTACTTC	CASSRTTQETQYF
TRBV5-6	few	TRBJ1-6	TRBD1	TGTGCCAGCAGCCGGGACAGGGGCTTCCTAAATTCACCCCTCCACTTT	CASSRDRGFLNSPLHF
TRBV7-2	.	TRBJ1-2	.	TGTGCCAGCAGCTTAGAGTTGGGCGGCAGGGAGCATGGCTACACCTTC	CASSLELGGREHGYTF